A single sample gave rise to the 27 T cell receptor beta chains below, sequenced in a study of blood T cell repertoires in COVID-19. Libraries were prepared by immunoSEQ multiplex PCR; TCRdb keeps only in-frame clonotypes and omits some of them. The table shows 15,000 to 20,000 clones, with roughly four fifths occurring only once. The sample was peripheral blood. Receptors originate from a man in his forties or fifties with active or convalescent COVID-19.

CDR3 amino acids: CASSSGTALRSEQYF. The CDR3 DNA sequence: TGTGCCAGCAGCTCAGGGACAGCGCTCCGTTCCGAGCAGTACTTC. The chain joins TRBV7-6 to TRBJ2-7; TRBD1 aligns across 7 bases. J gave up 6 bases and V 4 bases, and 12 bases lay outside the gene matches. Germline CDR1 is SGHVS and CDR2 is FNYEAQ. This CDR3 region has 15 residues.

This chain links TRBV5-4 with TRBJ2-4; a possible D gene is TRBD1 (6 bases). There are 13 residues in the CDR3. Per germline, CDR1 SGHNT and CDR2 YYREEE (reference sequence). V lost 0 bases and J 9 bases, leaving 10 bases between the germline ends. CDR3 sequence (DNA): TGTGCCAGCAGCTTGGGGGGGCGGAGCATTCAGTACTTC. As protein: CASSLGGRSIQYF. The full variable domain, with the rest looked up from reference TRBV5-4 and TRBJ2-4, is ETGVTQSPTHLIKTRGQQVTLRCSSQSGHNTVSWYQQALGQGPQFIFQYYREEENGRGNFPPRFSGLQFPNYSSELNVNALELDDSALYLCASSLGGRSIQYFGAGTRLSVL.

This clone was seen a handful of times. The chain recombines TRBV6-4 with TRBJ2-3, with 8 bases lining up with TRBD2. The germline V gene encodes CDR1 MRHNA and CDR2 SNTAGT. The V segment lost 3 bases and the J segment 1 base; nucleotides outside the gene matches: 0. This CDR3 is 14 amino acids long. The CDR3 coding sequence is TGTGCCAGCAGTGAGCGGGGGGGCACAGATACGCAGTATTTT. It translates to CASSERGGTDTQYF.

This rearrangement joins TRBV18 to TRBJ2-1; D gene unclear. This CDR3 contains 14 residues. With 2 bases removed from V and 3 bases from J, the gap between germline ends came to 8 bases. The germline V gene has CDR1 KGHSH and CDR2 LQKENI. CDR3 loop: CASSPYRYYNEQFF. The CDR3 nucleotides are TGTGCCAGCTCACCATACAGATACTACAATGAGCAGTTCTTC.

V usage is TRBV2 and J usage is TRBJ1-1; possibly TRBD1 for D (6 bases). Germline V CDR1 and CDR2: SNHLY, FYNNEI. The CDR3 is made up of 14 amino acids. V gave up 3 bases and J gave up 4 bases, with 12 bases separating them. CDR3 sequence: CASSDPRGITEAFF. CDR3 bases: TGTGCCAGCAGTGACCCCAGGGGCATCACTGAAGCTTTCTTT.

This clone was counted only a few times. The CDR3, as DNA: TGCGCCAGCAGTCGACTAGCGGGGAGAGCAGATACGCAGTATTTT. Its protein product is CASSRLAGRADTQYF. V and J are TRBV5-1 and TRBJ2-3; 11 bases line up with TRBD2. CDR1 is SGHRS and CDR2 is YFSETQ in the germline V gene. The junction had 6 bases not matched to a gene; V was cut back by 5 bases and J by 4 bases. This CDR3 has 15 amino acids.

The rearrangement links TRBV7-2 to TRBJ1-4; D gene ambiguous. V was pared by 5 bases and J by 4 bases, with 11 bases between. CDR3 size: 14 residues. Germline CDR1 is SGHTA and CDR2 is FQGNSA. In DNA form, the CDR3 reads TGTGCCAGCAGCCCGAGTTCGAATAATGAAAAACTGTTTTTT. Translated: CASSPSSNNEKLFF.

The genes are TRBV7-9 and TRBJ1-5; no definite D call. The CDR3 sequence is 14 residues long. CDR1 is SEHNR, CDR2 FQNEAQ, per germline (reference sequence). Trimming removed 4 bases at V and 3 bases at J, with 10 bases between. The CDR3 reads CASSSREVNQPQHF. Written as DNA, the CDR3 is TGTGCCAGCAGCTCCCGGGAAGTCAATCAGCCCCAGCATTTT.

This chain links TRBV5-6 with TRBJ1-1; no reliable D call. The germline V and J ends were trimmed by 4 bases and 5 bases, with 18 bases remaining between them. Germline V gives CDR1 SGHDT, CDR2 YYEEEE. The CDR3 is made up of 15 amino acids. The CDR3 reads CASSLEDYRTTEAFF. DNA for the CDR3: TGTGCCAGCAGCCTTGAGGACTACCGAACAACTGAAGCTTTCTTT.

The chain combines TRBV5-6 with TRBJ1-2; TRBD1 agrees at 7 bases. Trimming cost V 6 bases and J 8 bases; bases outside gene matches: 19. Germline values: CDR1 SGHDT, CDR2 YYEEEE. The CDR3 is 16 residues long. CDR3 protein: CASNAGVAGGLGGYTF. CDR3 coding DNA: TGTGCCAGCAACGCCGGGGTGGCAGGGGGATTGGGAGGCTACACCTTC.

The gene calls are TRBV2 and TRBJ1-5; a possible D gene is TRBD1 (6 bases). Deletions cut 5 bases from V and 6 bases from J, with 17 bases between. Per germline, CDR1 SNHLY and CDR2 FYNNEI. This CDR3 has 15 amino acids. CDR3 coding DNA: TGTGCCAGCAGTAAGACAACAGGGTTGGGTCAGCCCCAGCATTTT. This encodes CASSKTTGLGQPQHF.

The chain combines TRBV7-9 with TRBJ1-2, with a weak D call TRBD1 (5 bases). The CDR3 length is 14 residues. V shed 5 bases and J shed 3 bases, with 13 bases lying between them. Germline-derived CDR1 and CDR2 are SEHNR and FQNEAQ (reference sequence). The CDR3 DNA follows: TGTGCCAGCAGCCCACCATGGGGCGACTATGGCTACACCTTC. It encodes CASSPPWGDYGYTF.

This chain joins TRBV4-1 and TRBJ1-3, with TRBD1 as a possible D gene (6 bases). V lost 1 base and J 2 bases, leaving 12 bases between the germline ends. CDR3 length: 16 residues. Germline CDR1 reads MGHRA; CDR2 reads YSYEKL. As DNA, the CDR3 is TGCGCCAGCAGCCAAGTGGACAGTATAGCTGGAAACACCATATATTTT. Protein product: CASSQVDSIAGNTIYF.

The genes are TRBV4-3 and TRBJ2-6, with TRBD1 matching 10 bases. CDR1 is LGHNA and CDR2 is YSLEER in the germline V gene. The CDR3 totals 19 residues. V gave up 2 bases and J gave up 4 bases; unmatched junction bases: 11. CDR3 bases: TGCGCCAGCAGCCAACTTCCGGGACAGGGGCGAGCGGGGGCCAACGTCCTGACTTTC. Protein sequence: CASSQLPGQGRAGANVLTF.

The gene calls are TRBV5-6 and TRBJ2-3, with 8 bases that match TRBD2. V was clipped by 0 bases and J by 3 bases; unmatched bases: 3. Germline values: CDR1 SGHDT, CDR2 YYEEEE. The CDR3 consists of 15 residues. CDR3 coding DNA: TGTGCCAGCAGCTTGGCCGGGGGGGCAACAGATACGCAGTATTTT. Amino acids: CASSLAGGATDTQYF. Variable domain in full (rest from reference TRBV5-6 and TRBJ2-3): DAGVTQSPTHLIKTRGQQVTLRCSPKSGHDTVSWYQQALGQGPQFIFQYYEEEERQRGNFPDRFSGHQFPNYSSELNVNALLLGDSALYLCASSLAGGATDTQYFGPGTRLTVL.

The chain's CDR3 is CASRDRGSGANVLTF. The CDR3 DNA sequence: TGTGCCAGCAGGGACAGGGGCTCTGGGGCCAACGTCCTGACTTTC. This chain links TRBV3-1 (or the pseudogene TRBV3-2) with TRBJ2-6; 9 nucleotides align to TRBD1. The CDR3 runs 15 residues. CDR1 is LGHDT, CDR2 YNNKEL, per germline (reference sequence). V trimming: 6 bases; J trimming: 0 bases; junction bases outside the gene matches: 0.

The chain links TRBV15 to TRBJ2-7, with 9 positions matching TRBD1. V dropped 3 bases and J dropped 0; count of bases not matched to a gene: 6. The CDR3 extends over 16 amino acids. Germline V gives CDR1 LNHNV, CDR2 YYDKDF (reference sequence). The chain's CDR3 is CATSRRQGGDSYEQYF. CDR3 sequence (DNA): TGTGCCACCAGCAGGAGACAGGGGGGGGACTCCTACGAGCAGTACTTC.

The chain links TRBV4-1 to TRBJ2-3, with 8 bases lining up with TRBD1. CDR1 MGHRA and CDR2 YSYEKL come from the germline V gene. V was clipped by 0 bases and J by 5 bases; unmatched bases: 7. The CDR3 runs to 16 residues. The CDR3 bases are TGCGCCAGCAGCCAAGAAGGGCAGGGGGCCAGAGATACGCAGTATTTT. It yields the protein CASSQEGQGARDTQYF.

The genes are TRBV5-1 and TRBJ1-1; 9 nucleotides align to TRBD1. The ends lost 2 bases at V and 3 bases at J; junction bases unmatched: 5. The germline V gene encodes CDR1 SGHRS and CDR2 YFSETQ. This CDR3 region has 15 residues. This CDR3 is CASSFLGQGHTEAFF. The CDR3 DNA reads as TGCGCCAGCAGCTTTTTGGGACAGGGTCACACTGAAGCTTTCTTT.

CDR3 in DNA: TGTGCCAGCAGCCCGGGGGGGGATCCGCAGTATTTT. This codes for CASSPGGDPQYF. The V and J genes are TRBV6-5 and TRBJ2-3; TRBD2 matches at 8 bases. V trimming: 6 bases; J trimming: 10 bases; junction bases outside the gene matches: 6. The CDR3 extends over 12 amino acids. The V gene's germline CDR1 is MNHEY and CDR2 SVGAGI.

This chain links TRBV7-2 with TRBJ2-7, with 9 positions matching TRBD1. Per germline, CDR1 SGHTA and CDR2 FQGNSA. The CDR3 loop spans 15 amino acids. Losses at the gene ends were 5 bases for V and 2 bases for J; bases not matched to a gene: 7. The chain's CDR3 is CASSRPDRGPYEQYF. CDR3 nucleotides: TGTGCCAGCAGCCGCCCGGACAGGGGCCCCTACGAGCAGTACTTC.

The J gene is TRBJ2-2, the V gene TRBV6-4; the match to TRBD2 covers 9 bases. Unmatched junction bases numbered 8, after V lost 6 bases and J lost 3 bases. This CDR3 has 16 amino acids. The germline gives CDR1 MRHNA, CDR2 SNTAGT. CDR3 nucleotides: TGTGCCAGCAGGAACCCAGCGGGGGGCTACACCGGGGAGCTGTTTTTT. Protein: CASRNPAGGYTGELFF.

This clone was counted a few times. This sequence joins TRBV29-1 and TRBJ2-2; TRBD2 matches at 8 bases. The CDR3 runs 15 residues. Germline V gene sequence: CDR1 SQVTM, CDR2 ANQGSEA. After removal of 6 bases from V and 2 bases from J, the junction contained 8 bases not matched to a gene. The CDR3 nucleotides read TGCAGCGTGAGCGTAACTAGCGGAAACACCGGGGAGCTGTTTTTT. Protein: CSVSVTSGNTGELFF.

The chain carries TRBV29-1 and TRBJ2-1; 9 bases map to TRBD1. This CDR3 comprises 13 residues. The V and J ends lost 5 bases and 6 bases, in that order; junction bases with no gene match: 5. Germline V gives CDR1 SQVTM, CDR2 ANQGSEA. This CDR3 is CSVPTGGGNEQFF. The CDR3, as DNA: TGCAGCGTTCCGACAGGGGGGGGCAATGAGCAGTTCTTC.

The chain couples TRBV29-1 to TRBJ1-5; D is uncertain. Per the germline V gene, CDR1 is SQVTM and CDR2 is ANQGSEA. V was clipped by 6 bases and J by 2 bases, with 17 bases between them. This CDR3 spans 15 amino acids. The CDR3 sequence is CSVAEGKQGNQPQHF. For the CDR3, the DNA is TGCAGCGTCGCCGAGGGTAAGCAGGGCAATCAGCCCCAGCATTTT.

The chain is built from TRBV30 and TRBJ1-2; 7 nucleotides align to TRBD1. The J segment lost 7 bases and the V segment lost 2 bases, leaving 4 bases of the junction unmatched. The CDR3 loop spans 12 amino acids. Germline V CDR1 and CDR2: GTSNPN, SVGIG (reference sequence). CDR3 nucleotides: TGTGCCTGGAGTTACCAGGGGGGTGGCTACACCTTC. Translation gives CAWSYQGGGYTF. The variable domain in full, completed from reference TRBV30 and TRBJ1-2, reads SQTIHQWPATLVQPVGSPLSLECTVEGTSNPNLYWYRQAAGRGLQLLFYSVGIGQISSEVPQNLSASRPQDRQFILSSKKLLLSDSGFYLCAWSYQGGGYTFGSGTRLTVV.

The V gene is TRBV29-1, the J gene TRBJ1-4; D remains unclear. Germline V CDR1 and CDR2: SQVTM, ANQGSEA. This CDR3 is built from 14 residues. The V gene lost 5 bases and the J gene lost 0 bases, with 10 bases spanning the gap. This CDR3 is CSVKLSSTNEKLFF. CDR3 bases: TGCAGCGTTAAATTATCCTCAACTAATGAAAAACTGTTTTTT. Combining the CDR3 with reference TRBV29-1 and TRBJ1-4 gives the whole variable domain SAVISQKPSRDICQRGTSLTIQCQVDSQVTMMFWYRQQPGQSLTLIATANQGSEATYESGFVIDKFPISRPNLTFSTLTVSNMSPEDSSIYLCSVKLSSTNEKLFFGSGTQLSVL.